This TCR beta chain was obtained from a study of blood T cell repertoires in COVID-19. About the research overall: PBMCs, B-cell-depleted T cells, or T cells provided the cDNA or gDNA that made up the material.

The authors' processing: For nucleated cells, counts were estimated from reference gene primer amplification. Clones were read by immunoSEQ multiplex PCR, and TCRdb kept only the in-frame ones, dropping some. V, J and clone size were drawn from that table, and D and trimming were deduced from the DNA. Of more than 400,000 clones listed, 90% are singletons. Sequencing was performed on PBMCs or T cells enriched from blood (not recorded which). The sequence came from a man aged 18 to 30 who had recovered from COVID-19.

The CDR3 is CASSPPGENQPQHF. The CDR3 DNA reads as TGTGCCAGCAGTCCTCCGGGGGAAAATCAGCCCCAGCATTTT. The chain is built from TRBV2 and TRBJ1-5; a possible D gene is TRBD1 (5 bases). Germline V gene sequence: CDR1 SNHLY, CDR2 FYNNEI. V dropped 5 bases and J dropped 4 bases, with 12 bases sitting between them. The CDR3 is made up of 14 amino acids.